This T cell receptor beta chain was documented in a study of T cell responses to AZD1222 COVID-19 vaccine. Overall study findings and caveats: It was only a handful of AZD1222 recipients who were seropositive at baseline. Receipt of two AZD1222 doses was followed by a rise in Spike-specific TCR breadth and depth. Within unmutated variant regions lay the reported targets of nearly half of spike-specific TCRs.

As regards this clone: Its target is not known.

This table comes from immunoSEQ multiplex PCR, and its TCRdb copy is limited to in-frame clones, with some not included. The table includes approximately 150,000 clones, approximately 95% detected once. Germline loops: CDR1 ENHRY, CDR2 SYGVKD. The ends lost 0 bases at V and 3 bases at J; junction bases unmatched: 6. This CDR3 has 17 residues. The sequencing used peripheral blood, collected on day 0 of MenACWY control vaccination. This clonotype was sampled from an adult in good health. The genes are TRBV10-3 and TRBJ2-7, with 12 bases matching TRBD2. The CDR3 bases are TGTGCCATCAGTGAGTCGATGACTAGCGGGGGCCTCTACGAGCAGTACTTC. Translating it yields CAISESMTSGGLYEQYF.